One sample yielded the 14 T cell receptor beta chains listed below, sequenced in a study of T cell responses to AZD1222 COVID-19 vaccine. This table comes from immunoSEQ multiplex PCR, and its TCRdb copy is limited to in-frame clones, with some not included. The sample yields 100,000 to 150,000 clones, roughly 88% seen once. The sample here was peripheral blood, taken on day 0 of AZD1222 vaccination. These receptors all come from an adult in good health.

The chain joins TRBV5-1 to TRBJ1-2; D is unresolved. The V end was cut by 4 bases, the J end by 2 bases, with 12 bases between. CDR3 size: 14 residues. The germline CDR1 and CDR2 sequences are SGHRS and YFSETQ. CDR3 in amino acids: CASSIDGNNYGYTF. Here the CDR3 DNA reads TGCGCCAGCAGCATCGACGGAAACAACTATGGCTACACCTTC.

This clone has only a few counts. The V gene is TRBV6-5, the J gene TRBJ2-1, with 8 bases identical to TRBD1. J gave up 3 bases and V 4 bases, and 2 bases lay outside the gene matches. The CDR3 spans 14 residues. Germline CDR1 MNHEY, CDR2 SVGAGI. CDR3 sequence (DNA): TGTGCCAGCAGTTCGGGACAGGTCTACAATGAGCAGTTCTTC. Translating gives CASSSGQVYNEQFF.

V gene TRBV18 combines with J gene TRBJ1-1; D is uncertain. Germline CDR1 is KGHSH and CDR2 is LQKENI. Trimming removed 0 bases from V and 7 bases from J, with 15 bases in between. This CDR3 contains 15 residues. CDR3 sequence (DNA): TGTGCCAGCTCACCACCAAAGGACGGATGGGGTGAAGCTTTCTTT. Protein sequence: CASSPPKDGWGEAFF.

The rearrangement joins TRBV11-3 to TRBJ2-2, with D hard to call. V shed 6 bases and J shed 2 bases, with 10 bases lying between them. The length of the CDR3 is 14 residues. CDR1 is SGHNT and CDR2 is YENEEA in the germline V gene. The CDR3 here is CASRPFTNTGELFF. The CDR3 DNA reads TGTGCCAGCAGACCCTTTACCAACACCGGGGAGCTGTTTTTT. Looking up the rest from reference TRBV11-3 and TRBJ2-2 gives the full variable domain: EAGVVQSPRYKIIEKKQPVAFWCNPISGHNTLYWYLQNLGQGPELLIRYENEEAVDDSQLPKDRFSAERLKGVDSTLKIQPAELGDSAVYLCASRPFTNTGELFFGEGSRLTVL.

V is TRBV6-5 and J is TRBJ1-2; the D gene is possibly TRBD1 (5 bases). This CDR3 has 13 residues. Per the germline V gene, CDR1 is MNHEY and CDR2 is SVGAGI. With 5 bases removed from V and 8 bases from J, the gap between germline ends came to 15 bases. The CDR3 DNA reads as TGTGCCAGCAGTACCGGACAAGCACAGGGCTACACCTTC. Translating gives CASSTGQAQGYTF.

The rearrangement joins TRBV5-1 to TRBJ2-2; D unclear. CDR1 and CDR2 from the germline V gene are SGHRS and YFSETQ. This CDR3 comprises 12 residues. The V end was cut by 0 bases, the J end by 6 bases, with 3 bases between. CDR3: CASSLGPGELFF. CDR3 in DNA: TGCGCCAGCAGCTTGGGGCCCGGGGAGCTGTTTTTT.

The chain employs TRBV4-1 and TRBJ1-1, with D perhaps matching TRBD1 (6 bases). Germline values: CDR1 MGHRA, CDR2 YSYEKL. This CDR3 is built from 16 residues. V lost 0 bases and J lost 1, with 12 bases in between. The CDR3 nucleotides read TGCGCCAGCAGCCAAGATCAGGGGACACCGAACACTGAAGCTTTCTTT. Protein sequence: CASSQDQGTPNTEAFF.

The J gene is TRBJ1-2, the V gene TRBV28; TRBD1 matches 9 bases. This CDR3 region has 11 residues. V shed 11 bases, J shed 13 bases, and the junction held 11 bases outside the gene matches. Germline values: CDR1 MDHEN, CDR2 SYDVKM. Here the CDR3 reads CAVGTGPGPTF. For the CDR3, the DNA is TGTGCCGTCGGGACAGGGCCTGGCCCCACCTTC.

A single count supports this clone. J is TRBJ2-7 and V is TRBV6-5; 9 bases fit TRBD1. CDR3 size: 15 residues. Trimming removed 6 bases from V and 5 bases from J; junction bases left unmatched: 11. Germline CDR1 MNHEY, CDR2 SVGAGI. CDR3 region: CASRRTGTGRNEQYF. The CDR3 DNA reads TGTGCCAGCAGGCGTACCGGGACAGGGAGAAACGAGCAGTACTTC.

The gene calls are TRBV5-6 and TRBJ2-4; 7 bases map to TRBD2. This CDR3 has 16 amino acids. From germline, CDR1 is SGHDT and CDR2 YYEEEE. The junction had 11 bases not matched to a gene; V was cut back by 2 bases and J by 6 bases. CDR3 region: CASSFIGEGLGNIQYF. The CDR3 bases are TGTGCCAGCAGCTTCATTGGGGAGGGCTTGGGAAACATTCAGTACTTC.

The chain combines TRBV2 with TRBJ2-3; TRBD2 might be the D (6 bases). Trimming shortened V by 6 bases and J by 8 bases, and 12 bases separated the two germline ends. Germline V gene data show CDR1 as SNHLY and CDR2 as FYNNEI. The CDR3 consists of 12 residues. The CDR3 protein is CASSTSSVTQYF. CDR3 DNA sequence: TGTGCCAGCAGCACTAGCTCGGTTACGCAGTATTTT.

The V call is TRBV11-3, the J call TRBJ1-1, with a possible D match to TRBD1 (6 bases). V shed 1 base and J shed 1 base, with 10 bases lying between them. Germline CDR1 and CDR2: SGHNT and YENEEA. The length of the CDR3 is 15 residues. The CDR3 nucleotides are TGTGCCAGCAGCTTAGCAAACAGGGAGAACACTGAAGCTTTCTTT. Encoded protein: CASSLANRENTEAFF.

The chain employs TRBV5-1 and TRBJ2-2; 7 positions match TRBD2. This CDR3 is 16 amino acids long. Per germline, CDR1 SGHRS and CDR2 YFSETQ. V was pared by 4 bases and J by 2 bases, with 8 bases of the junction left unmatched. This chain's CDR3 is CASSPSPGGNTGELFF. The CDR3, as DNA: TGCGCCAGCAGCCCCTCCCCGGGGGGAAACACCGGGGAGCTGTTTTTT.

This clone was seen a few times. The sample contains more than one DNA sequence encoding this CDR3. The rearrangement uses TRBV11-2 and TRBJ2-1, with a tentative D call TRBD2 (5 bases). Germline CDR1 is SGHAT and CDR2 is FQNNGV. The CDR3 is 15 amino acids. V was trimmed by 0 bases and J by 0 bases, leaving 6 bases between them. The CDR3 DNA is TGTGCCAGCAGCTTAGATGGGAGCTCCTACAATGAGCAGTTCTTC. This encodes CASSLDGSSYNEQFF.